The source of this T cell receptor beta chain is a study of cytomegalovirus exposure and HLA in healthy donors. The V segment lost 4 bases and the J segment 5 bases; nucleotides outside the gene matches: 13. CDR1 and CDR2 from the germline V gene are SGHRS and YFSETQ. This CDR3 has 16 amino acids. Whole-study results and caveats: More than 150 TCR beta chains were listed as cytomegalovirus-associated. In an earlier analysis, most TCR beta V segments were productive about 90% or about 30% of the time.

The PCR used 60 Vbeta and 13 Jbeta primers. This table comes from immunoSEQ multiplex PCR, and its TCRdb copy is limited to in-frame clones, with some not included. The data hold approximately 90,000 clones, with 70% observed a single time. About this clone itself: What it binds is not known.

The receptor comes from a woman in her 50s in good health and CMV-seropositive. The rearrangement uses TRBV5-1 and TRBJ2-3; 7 positions match TRBD1. Sequences were obtained from PBMCs. The CDR3 DNA follows: TGCGCCAGCAGCCTACTAGGGGGCTTTGCTGTAGATACGCAGTATTTT. This codes for CASSLLGGFAVDTQYF.